A selection of T cell receptor beta chains follows, all from one sample in a study of siplizumab effects on memory and regulatory T cells. Libraries were prepared by immunoSEQ multiplex PCR; TCRdb keeps only in-frame clonotypes and omits some of them. The repertoire holds 80,000 to 130,000 clones, with about 95% as singletons. Sequencing used Tregs sorted from blood. The receptors originated from a human donor in good health. CDR3s include the opening cysteine and the closing phenylalanine or tryptophan. The order of the fields is CDR3 DNA, CDR3 protein, J gene, clone size, D gene, V gene. A D gene is named only where the DNA matches it firmly. Rows may omit the clone size; those that give it use once, few, many or a size class.

DNA: TGTGCCACCAGGGGGGGGCCCACCGGGGAGCTGTTTTTT
CDR3: CATRGGPTGELFF
J: TRBJ2-2
size: .
D: .
V: TRBV15

DNA: TGCGCCAGCAGAGAAGGTTCCTCTGGAAACACCATATATTTT
CDR3: CASREGSSGNTIYF
J: TRBJ1-3
size: .
D: .
V: TRBV5-1

DNA: TGTGCCAGCTCACAGGGGACTAGCCGCAATGAGCAGTTCTTC
CDR3: CASSQGTSRNEQFF
J: TRBJ2-1
size: .
D: TRBD2
V: TRBV18

DNA: TGTGCCAGCAGCTTAGCGGAACGGCGGATCTTC
CDR3: CASSLAERRIF
J: TRBJ2-1
size: .
D: .
V: TRBV7-9

DNA: TGCAGCGGGGGGAGGCTAGCGGGAGGAACTAGCACAGATACGCAGTATTTT
CDR3: CSGGRLAGGTSTDTQYF
J: TRBJ2-3
size: .
D: TRBD2
V: TRBV29-1

DNA: TGTGCCAGCAGTGACCGAGGGGTGGCTGAAGCTTTCTTT
CDR3: CASSDRGVAEAFF
J: TRBJ1-1
size: .
D: .
V: TRBV6-4

DNA: TGTGCCAGCACCCCGGTCGGGGCGATCTATGGCTACACCTTC
CDR3: CASTPVGAIYGYTF
J: TRBJ1-2
size: .
D: .
V: TRBV7-9

DNA: TGTGCCAGCCGATACAGGGTAGGATACAATGAGCAGTTCTTC
CDR3: CASRYRVGYNEQFF
J: TRBJ2-1
size: .
D: .
V: TRBV6-6

DNA: TGTGCCAGCAGCTTAGATAGATACACTGAAGCTTTCTTT
CDR3: CASSLDRYTEAFF
J: TRBJ1-1
size: .
D: .
V: TRBV7-2

DNA: TGTGCCAGCTCACCACTTGCGGGGAAACCTGGGGCCAACGTCCTGACTTTC
CDR3: CASSPLAGKPGANVLTF
J: TRBJ2-6
size: .
D: .
V: TRBV18

DNA: TGCGCCAGCAGCCCATACCTCAAGCGGGGGCTCACAGATACGCAGTATTTT
CDR3: CASSPYLKRGLTDTQYF
J: TRBJ2-3
size: .
D: TRBD2
V: TRBV5-1

DNA: TGCAGCGTTGATTCCGGGACAGGGGCCTACGAGCAGTACTTC
CDR3: CSVDSGTGAYEQYF
J: TRBJ2-7
size: .
D: TRBD1
V: TRBV29-1

DNA: TGTGCCAGCAGGCCGGGACGGACTAACTATGGCTACACCTTC
CDR3: CASRPGRTNYGYTF
J: TRBJ1-2
size: .
D: .
V: TRBV6-1

DNA: TGTGCCAGCAGCCCAACTGTAGGGAGGACGAAGACCCAGTACTTC
CDR3: CASSPTVGRTKTQYF
J: TRBJ2-5
size: .
D: .
V: TRBV7-2

DNA: TGTGCCAGCAGTCGACCCACAGGTTTTACCTACGAGCAGTACTTC
CDR3: CASSRPTGFTYEQYF
J: TRBJ2-7
size: .
D: .
V: TRBV28

DNA: TGTGCCAGCAGTGAGGGGCTAGCGGGAGTTTTCCCCAACTCCGCCAATGAGCAGTTCTTC
CDR3: CASSEGLAGVFPNSANEQFF
J: TRBJ2-1
size: .
D: TRBD2
V: TRBV6-1

DNA: TGTGCCAGTAGTTTAGTGGGCAATCAGCCCCAGCATTTT
CDR3: CASSLVGNQPQHF
J: TRBJ1-5
size: .
D: .
V: TRBV19

DNA: TGTGCCAGCAGCTTACCCCGGGACAGGGGGCTCGGGTACGAGCAGTACTTC
CDR3: CASSLPRDRGLGYEQYF
J: TRBJ2-7
size: .
D: TRBD1
V: TRBV7-9

DNA: TGTGCCAGCAGGCAGGGTTCACCCCTCCACTTT
CDR3: CASRQGSPLHF
J: TRBJ1-6
size: .
D: .
V: TRBV28

DNA: TGTGCCAGCAGCTTAGGGACTAGCGGGAGGGTCCGCACCCACAATGAGCAGTTCTTC
CDR3: CASSLGTSGRVRTHNEQFF
J: TRBJ2-1
size: .
D: TRBD2
V: TRBV7-2

DNA: TGTGCCACCAGCAGGCTAGCGGGAGGACACAATGAGCAGTTCTTC
CDR3: CATSRLAGGHNEQFF
J: TRBJ2-1
size: once
D: TRBD2
V: TRBV15

DNA: TGCGCCAGCAGCAGAGGCACCGGGGAGCTGTTTTTT
CDR3: CASSRGTGELFF
J: TRBJ2-2
size: .
D: .
V: TRBV5-1

DNA: TGTGCCAGCGGGGACAGGTATAAGCCCCAGCATTTT
CDR3: CASGDRYKPQHF
J: TRBJ1-5
size: .
D: TRBD1
V: TRBV28

DNA: TGTGCCAGCAGTTCATGGACTAGCGGGAGCACAGATACGCAGTATTTT
CDR3: CASSSWTSGSTDTQYF
J: TRBJ2-3
size: once
D: TRBD2
V: TRBV28

DNA: TGTGCCAGCAGTGCTAGGGACAGGGCTAACTATGGCTACACCTTC
CDR3: CASSARDRANYGYTF
J: TRBJ1-2
size: .
D: TRBD1
V: TRBV6-5

DNA: TGTGCCAGCAGCTTAGGACAGGGGTTAGCCCAGCATTTT
CDR3: CASSLGQGLAQHF
J: TRBJ1-5
size: .
D: TRBD1
V: TRBV7-9

DNA: TGTGCCAGCAGTTGGGGATCGGGAGACTATAGCAATCAGCCCCAGCATTTT
CDR3: CASSWGSGDYSNQPQHF
J: TRBJ1-5
size: .
D: .
V: TRBV28

DNA: TGTGCCAGCAGCTGGAGCGGGCGCTCCTACAATGAGCAGTTCTTC
CDR3: CASSWSGRSYNEQFF
J: TRBJ2-1
size: .
D: .
V: TRBV11-2

DNA: TGTGCCAGCAGCTTTTCAGGGGGCGCAGGCTACACCTTC
CDR3: CASSFSGGAGYTF
J: TRBJ1-2
size: .
D: TRBD1
V: TRBV11-2

DNA: TGCAGTGCTAGTATCTACGGCGGCTACACCTTC
CDR3: CSASIYGGYTF
J: TRBJ1-2
size: .
D: .
V: TRBV20-1